The rows below give T cell receptor beta chains drawn from one sample of a study of blood T cell repertoires in COVID-19. Here immunoSEQ multiplex PCR was the method, and the copy in TCRdb shows in-frame clones only, minus some. The sample has 200,000 to 250,000 clones, about four fifths seen once; the top ten hold approximately 1.8%. The sample was PBMCs or T cells enriched from blood (not recorded which). These receptors originate from a man aged 55 to 69 who had recovered from COVID-19. Each CDR3 is given with its conserved first and last residue. Fields, in order: clone size, J gene, D gene, V gene, CDR3 DNA, CDR3 protein. D genes are given only for firm matches. Expanded clones are given a class, and other clones once, few, many or no size at all.

size: NA; J: TRBJ1-2; D: NA; V: TRBV7-9; DNA: TGTGCCAGCAGCTTCAGTGATGGCTACACCTTC; CDR3: CASSFSDGYTF
size: NA; J: TRBJ1-2; D: NA; V: TRBV18; DNA: TGTGCCAGCTCCCGGGACACCTCCTATGGCTACACCTTC; CDR3: CASSRDTSYGYTF
size: NA; J: TRBJ2-5; D: NA; V: TRBV18; DNA: TGTGCCAGCTCACCACCCCTAGGCAGAAGAGTCCAAGAGACCCAGTACTTC; CDR3: CASSPPLGRRVQETQYF
size: NA; J: TRBJ1-1; D: TRBD1; V: TRBV5-1; DNA: TGCGCCAGCAGCTTGGCCGTGGGACAGTGGAACACTGAAGCTTTCTTT; CDR3: CASSLAVGQWNTEAFF
size: NA; J: TRBJ2-3; D: NA; V: TRBV29-1; DNA: TGCAGCGTTGGAAACAGGGGGGGAACAGATACGCAGTATTTT; CDR3: CSVGNRGGTDTQYF
size: NA; J: TRBJ2-6; D: NA; V: TRBV19; DNA: TGTGCCAGTACAAAACTACGCTCTGGGGCCAACGTCCTGACTTTC; CDR3: CASTKLRSGANVLTF
size: NA; J: TRBJ2-3; D: TRBD2; V: TRBV5-1; DNA: TGCGCCAGCAGCCCGCGAGGACTAGCGGGGCACACAGATACGCAGTATTTT; CDR3: CASSPRGLAGHTDTQYF
size: NA; J: TRBJ2-7; D: TRBD2; V: TRBV6-1; DNA: TGTGCCAGCAGTGAGGTAGCGGGGCGGCGTAGAAACGAGCAGTACTTC; CDR3: CASSEVAGRRRNEQYF
size: NA; J: TRBJ1-1; D: TRBD1; V: TRBV2; DNA: TGTGCCAGCAGTGACCTTCGGGACAGTGAAGCTTTCTTT; CDR3: CASSDLRDSEAFF
size: NA; J: TRBJ2-5; D: TRBD2; V: TRBV3-1/TRBV3-2; DNA: TGTGCCAGCAGCCACAGCTTAGCGGGGGGGCCGGGGACCCAGTACTTC; CDR3: CASSHSLAGGPGTQYF
size: NA; J: TRBJ2-7; D: NA; V: TRBV18; DNA: TGTGCCAGCTCCCGGGAGCTTCTCAGGAGCTCCTACGAGCAGTACTTC; CDR3: CASSRELLRSSYEQYF
size: NA; J: TRBJ1-2; D: NA; V: TRBV12-3/TRBV12-4; DNA: TGTGCCAGCAGCAATACAGAGGGATATGGCTACACCTTC; CDR3: CASSNTEGYGYTF
size: NA; J: TRBJ1-2; D: TRBD1; V: TRBV7-2; DNA: TGTGCCAGCAGCCAATCCTCGGACAGGGTGGGCGGCTACACCTTC; CDR3: CASSQSSDRVGGYTF
size: NA; J: TRBJ1-3; D: NA; V: TRBV21-1; DNA: TGTGCCAGCAGCAAAAAGCACAGGGGCACGGGAAACACCATATATTTT; CDR3: CASSKKHRGTGNTIYF
size: NA; J: TRBJ1-2; D: TRBD1; V: TRBV24-1; DNA: TGTGCCACCAGTGATTCCCGGGCAGGGGGCGCGTCAGGTGGCTACACCTTC; CDR3: CATSDSRAGGASGGYTF
size: NA; J: TRBJ2-2; D: NA; V: TRBV4-3; DNA: TGCGCCAGCAGCCAAGTAGCCGGCAGGGCTAACACCGGGGAGCTGTTTTTT; CDR3: CASSQVAGRANTGELFF
size: NA; J: TRBJ2-7; D: TRBD1; V: TRBV9; DNA: TGTGCCAGCAGCCAGGGACAGGGGCCCTACGAGCAGTACTTC; CDR3: CASSQGQGPYEQYF
size: NA; J: TRBJ1-1; D: TRBD1; V: TRBV3-1/TRBV3-2; DNA: TGTGCCAGCAGCCAAGAACTCCGACGGCAGGGGGGTTATCATAGGACTGAAGCTTTCTTT; CDR3: CASSQELRRQGGYHRTEAFF
size: NA; J: TRBJ2-2; D: TRBD1; V: TRBV7-2; DNA: TGTGCCAGCAGCTTAGTGGACAGGAGGACCGGGGAGCTGTTTTTT; CDR3: CASSLVDRRTGELFF
size: NA; J: TRBJ2-2; D: TRBD1; V: TRBV9; DNA: TGTGCCAGCAGGCCACAGGGGGCGGGAAACACCGGGGAGCTGTTTTTT; CDR3: CASRPQGAGNTGELFF
size: NA; J: TRBJ2-3; D: TRBD1; V: TRBV3-1/TRBV3-2; DNA: TGTGCCAGCAGCCAGGCAGGGGGACAGACTACAGATACGCAGTATTTT; CDR3: CASSQAGGQTTDTQYF
size: NA; J: TRBJ2-5; D: NA; V: TRBV7-2; DNA: TGTGCCAGCAGCTCCCTACGTGGGGGGACCGAGACCCAGTACTTC; CDR3: CASSSLRGGTETQYF
size: NA; J: TRBJ1-5; D: TRBD1; V: TRBV11-2; DNA: TGTGCCAGCAGTTTTGACAGGGGCAATCAGCCCCAGCATTTT; CDR3: CASSFDRGNQPQHF
size: few; J: TRBJ2-1; D: NA; V: TRBV9; DNA: TGTGCCAGCAGCGTAGTTCCGCCGGGGTTCTTC; CDR3: CASSVVPPGFF
size: NA; J: TRBJ1-2; D: NA; V: TRBV10-3; DNA: TGTGCCACACTGAAGGACAGCTATGGCTACACCTTC; CDR3: CATLKDSYGYTF
size: NA; J: TRBJ1-2; D: NA; V: TRBV7-2; DNA: TGTGCCAGCAGCTTAACACAGGGATATGGCTACACCTTC; CDR3: CASSLTQGYGYTF
size: NA; J: TRBJ2-1; D: TRBD2; V: TRBV4-3; DNA: TGCGCCAGCAGCCAAGAGGTAGCGGGGGCATACAATGAGCAGTTCTTC; CDR3: CASSQEVAGAYNEQFF
size: few; J: TRBJ1-4; D: NA; V: TRBV28; DNA: TGTGCCAGCAGTCCATGGGGGGAAAGTGGCACTAATGAAAAACTGTTTTTT; CDR3: CASSPWGESGTNEKLFF
size: NA; J: TRBJ2-3; D: NA; V: TRBV5-6; DNA: TGTGCCAGCAGCTTGGAGAGGGGGGGGCTCACAGATACGCAGTATTTT; CDR3: CASSLERGGLTDTQYF
size: NA; J: TRBJ1-1; D: NA; V: TRBV2; DNA: TGTGCCAGCAAGGTTCAGGTTCTCGCTGAAGCTTTCTTT; CDR3: CASKVQVLAEAFF
size: once; J: TRBJ1-1; D: NA; V: TRBV7-7; DNA: TGTGCTAGCAGCTTAGCTTTGGGGGGTAGGGTTTTACACACTGAAGCTTTCTTT; CDR3: CASSLALGGRVLHTEAFF
size: NA; J: TRBJ2-7; D: NA; V: TRBV5-1; DNA: TGCGCCAGCAGCTTCAGCGGTTCCTACGAGCAGTACTTC; CDR3: CASSFSGSYEQYF
size: NA; J: TRBJ2-4; D: NA; V: TRBV7-9; DNA: TGTGCCGGGGCAACAGGGAACCTAAACATTCAGTACTTC; CDR3: CAGATGNLNIQYF
size: NA; J: TRBJ1-2; D: NA; V: TRBV5-1; DNA: TGCGCCAGCAGCTTGAACATCGCTTACGGCTACACCTTC; CDR3: CASSLNIAYGYTF
size: NA; J: TRBJ2-3; D: TRBD2; V: TRBV7-2; DNA: TGTGCCAGCAGCTTGGGGAGAATAGCGGGGTTGGGCACAGATACGCAGTATTTT; CDR3: CASSLGRIAGLGTDTQYF
size: once; J: TRBJ1-3; D: NA; V: TRBV7-2; DNA: TGTGCCAGCAGCCAACAGTCCTCTGGAAACACCATATATTTT; CDR3: CASSQQSSGNTIYF
size: NA; J: TRBJ1-5; D: TRBD1; V: TRBV7-9; DNA: TGTGCCAGCAGCTGGGGGACAGGGCTTGCGGATCAGCCCCAGCATTTT; CDR3: CASSWGTGLADQPQHF
size: NA; J: TRBJ1-1; D: NA; V: TRBV5-6; DNA: TGTGCCAGCAGCTTGGGCAGGGGCACTGAAGCTTTCTTT; CDR3: CASSLGRGTEAFF
size: once; J: TRBJ2-7; D: NA; V: TRBV10-1; DNA: TGCGCCAGCAGTGAACACGTAGGACTGGGGGAGCAGTACTTC; CDR3: CASSEHVGLGEQYF
size: NA; J: TRBJ1-1; D: TRBD1; V: TRBV18; DNA: TGTGCCAGCTCACCCCAACAGGGGATGGAGAACACTGAAGCTTTCTTT; CDR3: CASSPQQGMENTEAFF
size: NA; J: TRBJ1-2; D: NA; V: TRBV28; DNA: TGTGCCAGCAGTTTGCGTCAGGGCGGCTATGGCTACACCTTC; CDR3: CASSLRQGGYGYTF
size: once; J: TRBJ2-5; D: NA; V: TRBV7-2; DNA: TGTGCCAGCGGACGGGCGGGGACGACGTTAGAGACCCAGTACTTC; CDR3: CASGRAGTTLETQYF
size: NA; J: TRBJ2-2; D: NA; V: TRBV10-1; DNA: TGCGCCCCCCGTGGGGGGGGGCTACCCGGCGGTCCCGGGGAGCTGTTTTTT; CDR3: CAPRGGGLPGGPGELFF
size: NA; J: TRBJ2-3; D: TRBD2; V: TRBV19; DNA: TGTGCCAGTAGTCTCGAGGGGGCTAGCGGGGGCGCAGATACGCAGTATTTT; CDR3: CASSLEGASGGADTQYF
size: NA; J: TRBJ1-2; D: NA; V: TRBV2; DNA: TGTGCCAGCAACCTAGGTGCAGAAGCGTATGGCTACACCTTC; CDR3: CASNLGAEAYGYTF
size: NA; J: TRBJ1-5; D: NA; V: TRBV12-5; DNA: TGTGCTAGTGGTTTGGCACTGCAGGGTGGCAATCAGCCCCAGCATTTT; CDR3: CASGLALQGGNQPQHF
size: NA; J: TRBJ1-4; D: NA; V: TRBV9; DNA: TGTGCCAGCAGCGTAGGGTTGGGGGGATCTAATGAAAAACTGTTTTTT; CDR3: CASSVGLGGSNEKLFF
size: NA; J: TRBJ1-1; D: NA; V: TRBV3-1/TRBV3-2; DNA: TGTGCCAGCAGCCAAGACAGGAACACTGAAGCTTTCTTT; CDR3: CASSQDRNTEAFF
size: NA; J: TRBJ2-7; D: NA; V: TRBV30; DNA: TGTGCCTGGAGCCTGGACATCACCTACGAGCAGTACTTC; CDR3: CAWSLDITYEQYF
size: few; J: TRBJ1-2; D: TRBD1; V: TRBV2; DNA: TGTGCCAGCAGTCCGATACAGGGGACCTATGGCTACACCTTC; CDR3: CASSPIQGTYGYTF
size: NA; J: TRBJ1-4; D: TRBD1; V: TRBV19; DNA: TGTGCCAGTACCCCTTTGGGACAGGGAAATGAAAAACTGTTTTTT; CDR3: CASTPLGQGNEKLFF
size: few; J: TRBJ1-3; D: NA; V: TRBV19; DNA: TGTGCCAGTACCCCAGGGGCAACCACTGGAAACACCATATATTTT; CDR3: CASTPGATTGNTIYF
size: NA; J: TRBJ1-1; D: TRBD1; V: TRBV7-9; DNA: TGTGCCAGCAGCTTGGGGACAGCTGAAGCTTTCTTT; CDR3: CASSLGTAEAFF
size: NA; J: TRBJ2-1; D: NA; V: TRBV25-1; DNA: TGTGCCAGCAGTGAGGGGGCACCTAATGAGCAGTTCTTC; CDR3: CASSEGAPNEQFF
size: NA; J: TRBJ1-5; D: TRBD1; V: TRBV24-1; DNA: TGTGCCACCAGTCAGGGGGCGCGAAATCAGCCCCAGCATTTT; CDR3: CATSQGARNQPQHF
size: NA; J: TRBJ2-1; D: TRBD2; V: TRBV10-3; DNA: TGTGCCATCAGCGGACTAGCGGGGACGAGCTCCTACAATGAGCAGTTCTTC; CDR3: CAISGLAGTSSYNEQFF